Below, 23 T cell receptor beta chains from the same sample are listed, as sequenced in a study of Ad26.COV2.S vaccination and SARS-CoV-2 variants. Treatment specified: roughly 18 received Ad26.COV2.S at low or high dose, single or two shots; five or six received placebo; per-sample allocation not given. Each sample was drawn 63 days after the first injection (of vaccine or placebo). The assay was immunoSEQ multiplex PCR, and TCRdb's table has in-frame clones only and misses some. The sample contains about 460,000 clones, roughly nine tenths of which appear only once. Sequencing was performed on peripheral blood, taken in a trial of Ad26.COV2.S vaccine versus placebo. The receptors shown here come from a person aged 18-60 years who received the Ad26.COV2.S COVID-19 vaccine or a placebo.

The rearrangement joins TRBV21-1 to TRBJ1-2. TRBV21-1 constitutes a pseudogene. The CDR3 is 14 residues long. This CDR3 reads CASSKDSDIHGYTF. The CDR3 nucleotides read TGTGCCAGCAGCAAAGATTCGGATATTCATGGCTACACCTTC.

This chain links TRBV6-1 with TRBJ2-1; D is ambiguous. Trimming took 3 bases from V and 2 from J, leaving 14 bases between them. Germline lookup yields CDR1 MNHNS and CDR2 SASEGT. The CDR3 runs to 16 residues. DNA of the CDR3: TGTGCCAGCAGTGACCCCCCGGGCGATACCTACAATGAGCAGTTCTTC. Translated: CASSDPPGDTYNEQFF.

The genes are TRBV30 and TRBJ1-2; TRBD1 is a possible D gene (5 bases). V lost 5 bases and J 1 base, leaving 17 bases between the germline ends. The germline gives CDR1 GTSNPN, CDR2 SVGIG (reference sequence). The CDR3 has 15 amino acids. The CDR3 protein is CAWGPIQGLNYGYTF. For the CDR3, the DNA is TGTGCCTGGGGCCCGATCCAGGGCCTTAACTATGGCTACACCTTC.

This chain links TRBV15 with TRBJ2-1; no definite D call. Trimming stripped 0 bases from V and 10 bases from J, with 13 bases between. This CDR3 is built from 14 residues. Per the germline V gene, CDR1 is LNHNV and CDR2 is YYDKDF (reference sequence). The CDR3 spells CATSRDLNSAEQFF. The CDR3 nucleotides read TGTGCCACCAGCAGAGATCTTAACTCGGCGGAGCAGTTCTTC.

The chain joins TRBV6-5 to TRBJ2-5; D gene ambiguous. The V end lost 0 bases, the J end lost 4 bases, and 12 bases lay between the germline ends. CDR3 size: 15 residues. CDR1 and CDR2 (germline): MNHEY, SVGAGI. The CDR3, as DNA: TGTGCCAGCAGTTACTCGTCTAAAGAGACAGAGACCCAGTACTTC. This codes for CASSYSSKETETQYF.

The chain employs TRBV24-1 and TRBJ2-2; TRBD1 agrees at 9 bases. This CDR3 has 16 residues. The J segment lost 5 bases and the V segment lost 3 bases, leaving 6 bases of the junction unmatched. CDR1 is KGHDR and CDR2 is SFDVKD in the germline V gene. This CDR3 reads CATSDPRQGGTGELFF. CDR3 DNA: TGTGCCACCAGTGATCCAAGACAGGGGGGGACCGGGGAGCTGTTTTTT.

The chain employs TRBV19 and TRBJ1-3; D is perhaps TRBD1 (6 bases). The V gene's germline CDR1 is LNHDA and CDR2 SQIVND (reference sequence). V was cut by 6 bases and J by 11 bases, with 20 bases left in between. The CDR3 loop spans 14 amino acids. CDR3 loop: CASRPGTGIFPIYF. CDR3 in DNA: TGTGCCAGTAGACCCGGAACAGGGATCTTCCCCATATATTTT.

V and J are TRBV2 and TRBJ2-7; D is uncertain. V was pared by 4 bases and J by 2 bases, with 6 bases between. The CDR3 sequence is 12 residues long. Germline CDR1 is SNHLY and CDR2 is FYNNEI. The CDR3 loop reads CASSAGAYEQYF. Here the CDR3 DNA reads TGTGCCAGCAGTGCTGGCGCCTACGAGCAGTACTTC.

The chain employs TRBV18 and TRBJ2-1; 8 nucleotides agree with TRBD2. V trimming: 2 bases; J trimming: 16 bases; junction bases outside the gene matches: 22. Per germline, CDR1 KGHSH and CDR2 LQKENI. The CDR3 length is 17 residues. CDR3 amino acids: CASSPGIKVSSGGMVFF. The CDR3, as DNA: TGTGCCAGCTCACCAGGGATAAAGGTCTCGAGCGGGGGCATGGTATTCTTC.

The chain combines TRBV5-4 with TRBJ2-1, with a tentative D call TRBD1 (6 bases). The CDR3 covers 13 residues. Germline V gene data show CDR1 as SGHNT and CDR2 as YYREEE (reference sequence). V shed 3 bases and J shed 6 bases, with 10 bases lying between them. Here the CDR3 reads CASSSGTINEQFF. The CDR3 region has the DNA TGTGCCAGCAGCTCCGGGACAATCAATGAGCAGTTCTTC.

The rearrangement joins TRBV30 to TRBJ1-4; D gene unclear. The germline gives CDR1 GTSNPN, CDR2 SVGIG (reference sequence). Between the trimmed V and J ends, which lost 3 bases and 0 bases, there was a span of 14 bases. This CDR3 has 16 amino acids. This CDR3 is CAWSLSKTATNEKLFF. The CDR3 DNA reads as TGTGCCTGGAGCCTCTCTAAGACCGCAACTAATGAAAAACTGTTTTTT.

J is TRBJ2-1 and V is TRBV4-1, with D unresolved. The V end lost 5 bases, the J end lost 6 bases, and 14 bases lay between the germline ends. CDR3 size: 14 residues. The germline V gene encodes CDR1 MGHRA and CDR2 YSYEKL. CDR3 amino acids: CASSSLGVINEQFF. The CDR3, as DNA: TGCGCCAGCAGCTCCCTCGGAGTGATCAATGAGCAGTTCTTC.

V is TRBV14 and J is TRBJ2-1, with TRBD2 matching over 12 bases. CDR3 size: 15 residues. Trimming took 1 base from V and 10 from J; bases not matched to a gene: 5. Germline-derived CDR1 and CDR2 are SGHDN and FVKESK. This CDR3 reads CASSQASGRAGEQFF. CDR3 nucleotides: TGTGCCAGCAGCCAAGCTAGCGGGAGGGCCGGAGAGCAGTTCTTC.

The chain recombines TRBV3-1 (or the pseudogene TRBV3-2) with TRBJ2-3, with 7 bases matching TRBD1. Per germline, CDR1 LGHDT and CDR2 YNNKEL (reference sequence). The CDR3 is 17 amino acids. J gave up 0 bases and V 4 bases, and 10 bases lay outside the gene matches. The CDR3 reads CASSPTHRGRSTDTQYF. DNA of the CDR3: TGTGCCAGCAGCCCCACCCACAGGGGTAGGAGCACAGATACGCAGTATTTT.

The chain links TRBV6-6 to TRBJ1-2; D is unclear. CDR3 length: 14 residues. V lost 2 bases and J lost 0, with 7 bases in between. CDR1 MNHNY and CDR2 SVGAGI come from the germline V gene (reference sequence). In DNA, the CDR3 is TGTGCCAGCAGTTACAGAGGTACTAACTATGGCTACACCTTC. Translation: CASSYRGTNYGYTF.

This chain links TRBV11-2 with TRBJ2-7; D remains ambiguous. CDR3 length equals 14 residues. From germline, CDR1 is SGHAT and CDR2 FQNNGV. Deletions cut 2 bases from V and 1 base from J, with 9 bases between. As DNA, the CDR3 is TGTGCCAGCAGCTTAAACGGGCGATCCTACGAGCAGTACTTC. Translation: CASSLNGRSYEQYF.

The chain carries TRBV30 and TRBJ1-1; no reliable D call. Germline V CDR1 and CDR2: GTSNPN, SVGIG (reference sequence). Trimming took off 4 bases at V and 7 bases at J, with 10 bases between the two ends. This CDR3 has 11 amino acids. The CDR3 loop is CAWMVSGEAFF. The DNA for the CDR3 is TGTGCCTGGATGGTGTCAGGTGAAGCTTTCTTT.

V gene TRBV30 combines with J gene TRBJ2-1, with TRBD2 matching over 12 bases. Germline trimming cut 5 bases from V and 5 bases from J; bases unmatched to any gene: 10. CDR3 size: 16 residues. CDR1 GTSNPN and CDR2 SVGIG come from the germline V gene (reference sequence). The CDR3 DNA reads as TGTGCCTGGGGCCCCCGGACTAGCGGGATCCACAATGAGCAGTTCTTC. This codes for CAWGPRTSGIHNEQFF.

The chain recombines TRBV6-5 with TRBJ2-7; no definite D call. V was clipped by 0 bases and J by 4 bases, with 10 bases between them. This CDR3 has 14 residues. Germline V gene data show CDR1 as MNHEY and CDR2 as SVGAGI. In DNA form, the CDR3 reads TGTGCCAGCAGTTACTCGGGCCCTAGTTACGAGCAGTACTTC. It codes for CASSYSGPSYEQYF.

A note on this clone: Other DNA sequences in this specimen translate into the identical CDR3. The chain couples TRBV11-2 to TRBJ2-7; D call uncertain. Trimming cost V 1 base and J 4 bases, with 11 bases left between them. The CDR3 runs to 14 residues. In germline, CDR1 is SGHAT, CDR2 FQNNGV. The CDR3 coding sequence is TGTGCCAGCAGCTTAGGGTTCTCGAGTTACGAGCAGTACTTC. It translates to CASSLGFSSYEQYF.

The V call is TRBV7-9, the J call TRBJ1-1; the D gene is possibly TRBD1 (6 bases). This CDR3 region has 15 residues. The V end was cut by 5 bases, the J end by 0 bases, with 13 bases between. Germline V CDR1 and CDR2: SEHNR, FQNEAQ (reference sequence). The CDR3 loop reads CASSLDRSMNTEAFF. Written as DNA, the CDR3 is TGTGCCAGCAGCCTAGACAGGTCCATGAACACTGAAGCTTTCTTT. The full variable domain, rest sourced from reference TRBV7-9 and TRBJ1-1, is DTGVSQNPRHKITKRGQNVTFRCDPISEHNRLYWYRQTLGQGPEFLTYFQNEAQLEKSRLLSDRFSAERPKGSFSTLEIQRTEQGDSAMYLCASSLDRSMNTEAFFGQGTRLTVV.

This rearrangement joins TRBV5-5 to TRBJ1-1; D is ambiguous. The CDR3 sequence is 14 residues long. V lost 0 bases, J lost 4 bases, and 10 bases lay in between. Germline lookup yields CDR1 SGHKS and CDR2 YYEKEE (reference sequence). The CDR3 bases are TGTGCCAGCAGCTTGGTGGTGGTAGGCACTGAAGCTTTCTTT. As protein: CASSLVVVGTEAFF.

V usage is TRBV4-1 and J usage is TRBJ2-6; 10 bases are shared with TRBD2. There are 18 residues in the CDR3. CDR1 is MGHRA and CDR2 is YSYEKL in the germline V gene. V shed 4 bases, J shed 0 bases, and the junction held 6 bases outside the gene matches. Here the CDR3 reads CASSRNSGRFSGANVLTF. CDR3 in DNA: TGCGCCAGCAGCCGGAATAGCGGGAGGTTCTCTGGGGCCAACGTCCTGACTTTC.